These 8 T cell receptor beta chains were sequenced from one sample in a study of blood T cell repertoires in COVID-19. Libraries were prepared by immunoSEQ multiplex PCR; TCRdb keeps only in-frame clonotypes and omits some of them. The table shows 150,000 to 200,000 clones, with just under 90% occurring only once. The sequencing sample was made of peripheral blood. All receptors come from a man between 18 and 29 years old with active or convalescent COVID-19.

The chain recombines TRBV10-3 with TRBJ1-2; possible D gene TRBD1, 6 bases. Looked up from germline, CDR1 is ENHRY and CDR2 is SYGVKD. V was trimmed by 0 bases and J by 2 bases, leaving 10 bases between them. The CDR3 is 15 amino acids. The CDR3 DNA sequence: TGTGCCATCAGTGAGTCGGGGGCGAGAAACTATGGCTACACCTTC. Translated: CAISESGARNYGYTF.

The chain recombines TRBV3-1 (or the pseudogene TRBV3-2) with TRBJ1-1; no firm D call. The germline V and J ends were trimmed by 4 bases and 5 bases, with 11 bases remaining between them. Looked up from germline, CDR1 is LGHDT and CDR2 is YNNKEL (reference sequence). The CDR3 has 13 amino acids. As DNA, the CDR3 is TGTGCCAGCAGCCTTTTAGGGAGGACTGAAGCTTTCTTT. Its translation: CASSLLGRTEAFF.

The gene calls are TRBV19 and TRBJ2-1; no firm D call. This CDR3 has 14 amino acids. Trimming cost V 3 bases and J 7 bases, with 13 bases left between them. Per the germline V gene, CDR1 is LNHDA and CDR2 is SQIVND (reference sequence). The CDR3: CASSIAENNNEQFF. DNA of the CDR3: TGTGCCAGTAGTATTGCAGAAAATAATAATGAGCAGTTCTTC.

This clone is a singleton in its sample. The chain employs TRBV11-2 and TRBJ2-7, with TRBD1 matching 7 bases. Germline V gives CDR1 SGHAT, CDR2 FQNNGV. Trimming at V came to 5 bases and at J to 1 base, leaving 11 bases not matched to a gene. The CDR3 is made up of 16 amino acids. CDR3 loop: CASSPNRRQGSYEQYF. Written as DNA, the CDR3 is TGTGCCAGCAGCCCAAACAGGCGACAGGGTTCCTACGAGCAGTACTTC.

This sequence joins TRBV24-1 and TRBJ2-5; maybe TRBD1 (6 bases). In germline, CDR1 is KGHDR, CDR2 SFDVKD. CDR3 length: 17 amino acids. The V and J ends lost 0 bases and 1 base respectively, with 14 bases between them. CDR3 sequence (DNA): TGTGCCACCAGTGATTTGACCTTTACAGGGCTCCAAGAGACCCAGTACTTC. It codes for CATSDLTFTGLQETQYF.

The V call is TRBV12-3 or TRBV12-4, the J call TRBJ1-2, with D possibly matching TRBD1 (5 bases). Trimming stripped 5 bases from V and 8 bases from J, with 12 bases between. The CDR3 is 12 amino acids. The CDR3 DNA reads TGTGCCAGCAGTCTTAACTCAGGGGGCTACACCTTC. It is translated as CASSLNSGGYTF.

The chain employs TRBV19 and TRBJ1-6; tentative D call: TRBD1 (6 bases). The CDR3 extends over 17 amino acids. The V gene lost 3 bases and the J gene lost 10 bases, with 22 bases spanning the gap. Germline V gene lookup returns CDR1 LNHDA and CDR2 SQIVND (reference sequence). CDR3 coding DNA: TGTGCCAGTAGTATCCGGACAGAAGACCTTTTTGGGTCACCCCTCCACTTT. The encoded protein is CASSIRTEDLFGSPLHF.

The chain has TRBV19 and TRBJ1-1; weak D call: TRBD1 (6 bases). Looked up from germline, CDR1 is LNHDA and CDR2 is SQIVND (reference sequence). Trimming pared 8 bases from V and 0 bases from J, leaving 16 bases between. The CDR3 sequence is 15 residues long. The CDR3 spells CASQDPGDMNTEAFF. CDR3 nucleotide sequence: TGTGCCAGTCAGGATCCAGGGGACATGAACACTGAAGCTTTCTTT.